The 13 T cell receptor beta chains below were found in one sample sequenced in a study of blood T cells in healthy people across ages. The authors ran a second PCR of about 6 to 11 cycles using a sample-barcoded 5' primer and a J-beta primer mix. TCRdb fed the 5' RACE reads into MiXCR, producing one record per CDR3 protein. This sample has roughly 1,500,000 distinct CDR3 sequences, with about 31% found just once. Input material: blood. The receptor source for this set is a woman in her twenties or thirties in good health.

The chain couples TRBV6-5 to TRBJ1-2; D is undetermined. This CDR3 has 15 residues. CDR1 is MNHEY and CDR2 is SVGAGI in the germline V gene. Trimming shortened V by 6 bases and J by 4 bases, and 18 bases separated the two germline ends. The CDR3 DNA follows: TGTGCCAGCAGGACGCTCCGGGAAGGCCGCTATGGCTACACCTTC. Translation: CASRTLREGRYGYTF.

This chain links TRBV20-1 with TRBJ1-5, with 10 nucleotides matching TRBD1. The trim removed 1 base at V and 5 bases at J, leaving 5 bases unmatched. The CDR3 runs to 15 residues. Germline CDR1 is DFQATT and CDR2 is SNEGSKA (reference sequence). CDR3 coding DNA: TGCAGTGCTAGAGGGGGACAGGGGACGTATCAGCCCCAGCATTTT. This codes for CSARGGQGTYQPQHF.

There are a few counts of this clonotype. V usage is TRBV20-1 and J usage is TRBJ1-1; 10 nucleotides match TRBD1. Germline V gene sequence: CDR1 DFQATT, CDR2 SNEGSKA (reference sequence). CDR3 length: 13 amino acids. V lost 6 bases, J lost 8 bases, and 9 bases stayed unmatched. The CDR3, as DNA: TGCAGTGCCTCAGACAGGGGGCCGAAGGAAGCTTTCTTT. Translation: CSASDRGPKEAFF.

A note on this clonotype: Since a much larger clone is just one base distant, this may be a read error. This chain links TRBV14 with TRBJ2-7; 8 nucleotides match TRBD2. Germline V CDR1 and CDR2: SGHDN, FVKESK. The CDR3 sequence is 15 residues long. V dropped 3 bases and J dropped 5; count of bases not matched to a gene: 9. For the CDR3, the DNA is TGTGCCAGCAGCCACAGAGGCGGGAGGAGGGACGAGCAGTACTTC. Translating it yields CASSHRGGRRDEQYF. Full variable domain (missing parts from reference TRBV14 and TRBJ2-7): EAGVTQFPSHSVIEKGQTVTLRCDPISGHDNLYWYRRVMGKEIKFLLHFVKESKQDESGMPNNRFLAERTGGTYSTLKVQPAELEDSGVYFCASSHRGGRRDEQYFGPGTRLTVT.

This clonotype was seen a handful of times. The rearrangement uses TRBV4-1 and TRBJ2-1, with 7 nucleotides matching TRBD1. The germline CDR1 and CDR2 sequences are MGHRA and YSYEKL. Germline trimming cut 1 base from V and 6 bases from J; bases unmatched to any gene: 12. The CDR3 contains 17 residues. The CDR3 spells CASSQAPTGLFGNEQFF. CDR3 in DNA: TGCGCCAGCAGCCAAGCGCCGACAGGGCTGTTCGGCAATGAGCAGTTCTTC.

This chain uses TRBV4-1 with TRBJ2-1, with no clear D. Trimming took off 4 bases at V and 5 bases at J, with 15 bases between the two ends. Germline CDR1 reads MGHRA; CDR2 reads YSYEKL. The CDR3 extends over 15 amino acids. CDR3 region: CASSPQVRRDNEQFF. CDR3 in DNA: TGCGCCAGCAGCCCCCAAGTGCGACGTGACAATGAGCAGTTCTTC.

The V gene is TRBV12-3 or TRBV12-4, the J gene TRBJ1-2, with D uncertain. The V and J ends lost 3 bases and 2 bases respectively, with 10 bases between them. This CDR3 has 14 residues. The CDR3 loop is CASSFNGGNYGYTF. The CDR3 DNA reads TGTGCCAGCAGTTTTAACGGCGGGAACTATGGCTACACCTTC.

This chain joins TRBV15 and TRBJ2-5; 9 bases align to TRBD2. The J call may be faulty, since TRBJ2-7 better matches the DNA end. CDR3 length equals 13 residues. CDR1 is LNHNV, CDR2 YYDKDF, per germline (reference sequence). The CDR3 region is CAVKEREVSEQYF. In nucleotides, the CDR3 is TGTGCCGTCAAGGAGCGGGAGGTATCCGAGCAGTACTTC.

This clonotype was detected many times. The chain employs TRBV29-1 and TRBJ2-7; 9 positions match TRBD1. Germline V gene data show CDR1 as SQVTM and CDR2 as ANQGSEA. CDR3 size: 14 residues. V shed 6 bases, J shed 4 bases, and the junction held 10 bases outside the gene matches. The chain's CDR3 is CSVAGTGSVYEQYF. As DNA, the CDR3 is TGCAGCGTCGCCGGGACAGGGTCTGTGTACGAGCAGTACTTC.

This clonotype was observed a few times. The rearrangement uses TRBV10-2 and TRBJ2-7; perhaps TRBD2 as D (5 bases). Germline-derived CDR1 and CDR2 are WSHSY and SAAADI. Trimming removed 6 bases from V and 6 bases from J, with 21 bases in between. The length of the CDR3 is 15 residues. The CDR3 loop is CASRPGVDAWSEQYF. The CDR3 coding sequence is TGCGCCAGCAGGCCCGGGGTGGACGCATGGTCCGAGCAGTACTTC.

On this clonotype: At one end the junction does not follow the germline gene, possibly because of a read error. The gene calls are TRBV27 and TRBJ2-5; 8 nucleotides match TRBD1. The CDR3 runs to 17 residues. Germline CDR1 MNHEY, CDR2 SMNVEV (reference sequence). Written as DNA, the CDR3 is TGTACCAGCAGTTTATATTTCCCAGGGGGCCAAAAAGAGACCCAGTACTTC. It translates to CTSSLYFPGGQKETQYF.

There are a few counts of this clonotype. The chain couples TRBV10-3 to TRBJ2-5; 11 bases match TRBD2. The CDR3 is made up of 16 amino acids. Trimming took 2 bases from V and 2 from J; bases not matched to a gene: 4. In germline, CDR1 is ENHRY, CDR2 SYGVKD. The CDR3 DNA sequence: TGTGCCATCAGTGAGCCTGGGACTAGCGGACAAGAGACCCAGTACTTC. Its protein product is CAISEPGTSGQETQYF.

The CDR3 nucleotides read TGCGCCAGCAGAACGTTATCCGGAAGGGGCACCGGGGAGCTGTTTTTT. Translating gives CASRTLSGRGTGELFF. The V gene is TRBV5-1, the J gene TRBJ2-2; D might be TRBD1 (5 bases). Trimming removed 5 bases from V and 4 bases from J, with 18 bases in between. Germline-derived CDR1 and CDR2 are SGHRS and YFSETQ. This CDR3 region has 16 residues.